This entry lists 18 T cell receptor beta chains sequenced from one sample in a study of tumor and adjacent non-tumor tissue in lung cancer. Three rounds of nested PCR, following a modified ARM-PCR protocol, produced the TCRbeta library. TCRdb reanalysed the multiplex PCR reads using MiXCR and keeps one entry per CDR3 protein. The sample has about 200,000 distinct CDR3 sequences; 70% to 75% are singletons. No cell sorting was done before RNA was extracted from the tissue. Sequenced input: lung tumor tissue. Receptor source: a man in his fifties or sixties with non-small cell lung cancer.

As concerns this clonotype: An end of the junction does not agree with germline; a read error may underlie this. V usage is TRBV5-6 and J usage is TRBJ2-3; 11 nucleotides line up with TRBD2. CDR1 SGHDT and CDR2 YYEEEE come from the germline V gene. The CDR3 is made up of 16 amino acids. For the CDR3, the DNA is TGTGTCAGCAGCTTGACTAGCGGGGCGAGCACAGATACGCAGTATTTT. Translated: CVSSLTSGASTDTQYF.

This clonotype showed up just a few times. One end of the junction varies from germline; a read error may be responsible. The chain carries TRBV11-1 and TRBJ2-1; 10 bases line up with TRBD2. This CDR3 has 17 residues. Looked up from germline, CDR1 is SGHAT and CDR2 is FQDESV (reference sequence). In nucleotides, the CDR3 is TGTACCAGCAGCTTATCTCGGCTAGCGGGAGTCAACAATGAGCAGCTCTTC. It yields the protein CTSSLSRLAGVNNEQLF. The full variable domain, in which reference TRBV11-1 and TRBJ2-1 provide the parts outside the CDR3, is EAEVAQSPRYKITEKSQAVAFWCDPISGHATLYWYRQILGQGPELLVQFQDESVVDDSQLPKDRFSAERLKGVDSTLKIQPAELGDSAMYLCTSSLSRLAGVNNEQLFGPGTRLTVL.

For this clonotype: Its ends do not fully match the called genes, so a read error is possible. The chain is built from TRBV29-1 and TRBJ2-7; 7 nucleotides line up with TRBD1. The CDR3 covers 14 residues. The germline CDR1 and CDR2 sequences are SQVTM and ANQGSEA. The chain's CDR3 is CGVLTGAGSYEQYF. The DNA for the CDR3 is TGCGGCGTTCTTACAGGGGCCGGCTCCTACGAGCAGTACTTC.

A word on this clonotype: The junction departs from the called germline gene at one end, perhaps through a read error. This sequence joins TRBV6-6 and TRBJ2-5; no definite D call. Germline loops: CDR1 MNHNY, CDR2 SVGAGI (reference sequence). The CDR3 spans 13 residues. In DNA form, the CDR3 reads TGTGCCAACAGTTTCCGTGCAGCAGAGACCCAGTACTTC. Its protein product is CANSFRAAETQYF.

This clonotype was recorded once. At one of its ends the junction is not consistent with the germline gene, which may arise from a read error. The J gene is TRBJ2-3, the V gene TRBV11-3; TRBD2 matches at 7 bases. The CDR3 has 17 amino acids. Germline assignment: CDR1 SGHNT and CDR2 YENEEA. The CDR3: CARSLSLSGGGRDTQYF. CDR3 DNA sequence: TGTGCCAGGAGCTTAAGCCTATCGGGAGGAGGGCGGGATACGCAGTATTTT.

Worth noting for this clonotype: Possible read error: a much larger clone is one base away. The rearrangement uses TRBV6-5 and TRBJ2-3, with a weak D call TRBD2 (5 bases). This CDR3 region has 13 residues. Germline CDR1 and CDR2: MNHEY and SVGAGI. V shed 6 bases and J shed 9 bases, with 16 bases lying between them. CDR3 loop: CASSLVLGDTQYF. CDR3 in DNA: TGTGCCAGCAGCCTGGTACTAGGCGACACGCAGTATTTT.

As for this clonotype: This may be a read error, as it is one base from a much larger clone. The V gene is TRBV5-5, the J gene TRBJ2-2, with 9 bases lining up with TRBD1. Germline lookup yields CDR1 SGHKS and CDR2 YYEKEE (reference sequence). The CDR3 totals 17 residues. The junction had 13 bases not matched to a gene; V was cut back by 9 bases and J by 1 base. The CDR3 sequence is CAIIEIPGQGNTGELFF. The DNA for the CDR3 is TGTGCCATCATCGAAATTCCGGGACAGGGGAACACCGGGGAGCTGTTTTTT.

On this clonotype: The final CDR3 position lacks the conserved phenylalanine or tryptophan, pointing to a likely read error. The chain couples TRBV11-2 to TRBJ2-5, with 14 bases matching TRBD2. This CDR3 is built from 16 residues. Germline CDR1 SGHAT, CDR2 FQNNGV. CDR3 bases: TGTGACAGCAGCTTAACGACTAGCGGGGGGGAAGAGACCCAGTACCTC. Translated: CDSSLTTSGGEETQYL.

In the case of this clonotype: Given a much more abundant clone one base away, this may be a read error. V usage is TRBV29-1 and J usage is TRBJ2-3; D is unresolved. Between the trimmed V and J ends, which lost 6 bases and 2 bases, there was a span of 9 bases. The CDR3 loop spans 12 amino acids. CDR1 is SQVTM, CDR2 ANQGSEA, per germline. CDR3 DNA sequence: TGCAGCGTAGGGCGATTCACAGATACGCAGTATTTT. Protein product: CSVGRFTDTQYF.

A word on this clonotype: One end of the junction does not line up with germline, which may come from a read error. The J gene is TRBJ2-7, the V gene TRBV6-1; D is possibly TRBD2 (5 bases). Looked up from germline, CDR1 is MNHNS and CDR2 is SASEGT. CDR3 size: 13 residues. The CDR3 loop is CANSEAEVYEQYF. In nucleotides, the CDR3 is TGTGCCAACAGTGAAGCGGAGGTCTACGAGCAGTACTTC.

This clonotype came up many times. The gene calls are TRBV4-3 and TRBJ1-1, with a possible D match to TRBD1 (5 bases). The V end was cut by 6 bases, the J end by 5 bases, with 13 bases between. CDR3 size: 13 residues. Germline assignment: CDR1 LGHNA and CDR2 YSLEER. The CDR3 nucleotides are TGCGCCAGCAGTACATTCGGGGGGACTGAAGCTTTCTTT. Its translation is CASSTFGGTEAFF.

On this clonotype: This clone may be a read error of a much larger clone one base away. The chain links TRBV4-3 to TRBJ2-1; D gene ambiguous. There are 14 residues in the CDR3. V lost 1 base and J 11 bases, leaving 15 bases between the germline ends. Germline CDR1 reads LGHNA; CDR2 reads YSLEER. In DNA form, the CDR3 reads TGCGCCAGCAGCCAAGTTCCTCCAGCTGGTAAGCAGTTCTTC. It is translated as CASSQVPPAGKQFF.

For this clonotype: Since a much larger clone is just one base distant, this may be a read error. The J gene is TRBJ1-6, the V gene TRBV20-1; 9 bases fit TRBD1. CDR1 and CDR2 from the germline V gene are DFQATT and SNEGSKA (reference sequence). V dropped 4 bases and J dropped 5; count of bases not matched to a gene: 9. The CDR3 is 16 residues long. The CDR3 region has the DNA TGCAGTGCTACCTCACCCGGGACAGGGCATAATTCACCCCTCCACTTT. This codes for CSATSPGTGHNSPLHF.

In regard to this clonotype: A much larger clone differs from this one at a single base, so this may be a read error. The chain joins TRBV20-1 to TRBJ1-4; possible D gene TRBD1, 5 bases. The CDR3 is 16 amino acids. The germline CDR1 and CDR2 sequences are DFQATT and SNEGSKA (reference sequence). The V end lost 1 base, the J end lost 11 bases, and 23 bases lay between the germline ends. The CDR3 here is CSARVERGREERKLFF. The CDR3 nucleotides are TGCAGTGCTAGAGTTGAGCGGGGCAGGGAAGAAAGGAAACTGTTTTTT.

This clonotype was picked up many times. V gene TRBV20-1 combines with J gene TRBJ2-3, with 11 nucleotides matching TRBD2. Unmatched junction bases numbered 7, after V lost 6 bases and J lost 5 bases. CDR3 size: 14 residues. Germline assignment: CDR1 DFQATT and CDR2 SNEGSKA (reference sequence). The CDR3: CSALNSGREDTQYF. The CDR3 nucleotides are TGCAGTGCCCTAAATAGCGGGAGGGAAGATACGCAGTATTTT.

Remarks on this clonotype: In this CDR3 the conserved last residue, phenylalanine or tryptophan, is missing, so a read error is likely. No DNA is shown, since the ends of the CDR3 on it are uncertain; the CDR3 is the one TCRdb lists. The V gene is TRBV5-1, the J gene TRBJ1-1; whether TRBD1, the table's D call, matches the DNA was not checked. The CDR3 comprises 16 residues, both ends counted. Germline loops: CDR1 SGHRS, CDR2 YFSETQ. CDR3 amino acids: CASSLALGGLNTEVFV.

Note on this clonotype: One junction end does not reproduce the germline sequence, and a read error may be involved. CDR3 in amino acids: CAISSRGRPTDTQYF. The CDR3 nucleotides are TGTGCCATCAGCTCCCGAGGGCGACCCACAGATACGCAGTATTTT. V gene TRBV5-4 combines with J gene TRBJ2-3; tentatively, D is TRBD2 (5 bases). CDR3 length: 15 amino acids. Germline V CDR1 and CDR2: SGHNT, YYREEE (reference sequence).

Points on this clonotype: The junction does not match germline at one end; this may be a read error. This chain links TRBV5-4 with TRBJ2-1, with TRBD2 matching over 8 bases. The length of the CDR3 is 17 residues. CDR1 is SGHNT, CDR2 YYREEE, per germline (reference sequence). The CDR3 DNA sequence: TGTGCCCGCAGCTTGGGAGGGTGGACGGGAGGGCAGAATGAGCAGTTCTTC. Amino acids: CARSLGGWTGGQNEQFF.